Listed below are T cell receptor beta chains from one sample, sequenced in a study of T-cell reconstitution after alpha-beta-depleted transplantation in children. TCRdb analysed the PCR reads with MiXCR anew, one entry per CDR3 protein. The sample shows around 700,000 distinct CDR3 sequences, around 12% of them seen only once. Sequences were derived from PBMCs, sampled before TCRalphabeta/CD19-depleted stem cell transplant. The receptors were gathered from a girl aged 2 to 10 with congenital amegakaryocytic thrombocytopenia, due to receive a stem cell transplant. The CDR3 runs from the conserved cysteine through the conserved F or W. The D gene is left open where the match is weak. Only part of the rows carry a size: once, few, many, or a class if the clone is expanded.

v_gene	j_gene	abundance	d_gene	CDR3nt	CDR3aa
TRBV7-2	TRBJ2-3	NA	TRBD2	TGTGCCAGCAGCGTGGCGGGAGGGAGGGAATATTTT	CASSVAGGREYF
TRBV29-1	TRBJ1-4	many	NA	TGCAGCGTTGAACTTCCTGGGGGAAATGAAAAACTGTTTTTT	CSVELPGGNEKLFF
TRBV4-1	TRBJ1-1	many	TRBD1	TGCGCCAGCAGCCAAGAGCAGGGGGCCAGTGTTGAAGCTTTCTTT	CASSQEQGASVEAFF
TRBV6-5	TRBJ2-7	many	NA	TGTGCCAGCAGTTACTCGATAGTCAGGGTTAACGAGCAGTACTTC	CASSYSIVRVNEQYF
TRBV7-2	TRBJ2-1	many	TRBD2	TGTGCCAGCAGCTCCCGTTTAAGGGAGGGGTTCAATGAGCAGTTCTTC	CASSSRLREGFNEQFF
TRBV5-5	TRBJ1-1	many	NA	TGTGCCAGCAGCCCGGGGGTCGACACTGAAGCTTTCTTT	CASSPGVDTEAFF
TRBV19	TRBJ2-1	many	NA	TGTGCCAGTAGTATTTTTCCAGGGGCCCCCTACAATGAGCAGTTCTTC	CASSIFPGAPYNEQFF
TRBV29-1	TRBJ2-4	NA	TRBD2	TGCAGCGTTGCCCCTAGCGGGAGGGCCGTAAACATTCAGTACTTC	CSVAPSGRAVNIQYF
TRBV12-3/TRBV12-4	TRBJ2-1	NA	NA	TGTGCCAGCAGTTTTGACGCTCTCGGAGCTAGTATCCGGGATGAGCAGTTCTTC	CASSFDALGASIRDEQFF
TRBV20-1	TRBJ2-3	many	NA	TGCAGTGCAGATCTCAGGGGAATGGGTACAGATACGCAGTATTTT	CSADLRGMGTDTQYF
TRBV3-1	TRBJ2-1	few	TRBD2	TGTGCCAGCAGGGGGACTAGCGGGAGGAATGAGCAGTTCTTC	CASRGTSGRNEQFF
TRBV6-2/TRBV6-3	TRBJ1-1	many	NA	TGTGCCAGCAGTTACATCCATAGCACTGAAGCTTTCTTT	CASSYIHSTEAFF
TRBV10-2	TRBJ2-7	many	TRBD1	TGCGCCAGCACTTGGCAGGGGGCTAAGTACGAGCAGTACTTC	CASTWQGAKYEQYF
TRBV24-1	TRBJ2-1	NA	NA	TGTGCCACCAGTGACACCGGGACTCGGTACAATGAGCAGTTCTTC	CATSDTGTRYNEQFF
TRBV20-1	TRBJ2-2	many	TRBD2	TGCAGTGCTAGAGATCCTAGCGGGAATACCGGGGAGCTGTTTTTT	CSARDPSGNTGELFF
TRBV5-1	TRBJ2-1	NA	NA	TGCGCCAGCAGCCCGCCGGACTCAGCAATGGGTAATGAGCAGTTCTTC	CASSPPDSAMGNEQFF
TRBV29-1	TRBJ2-2	many	NA	TGCAGCGTTGAGACACAATTATTAACCCCCCGGGAGCTGTTTTTT	CSVETQLLTPRELFF
TRBV6-1	TRBJ1-3	NA	NA	TGTGCCAGCAGACCCCTGGACCGATACTCTGGAAACACCATATATTTT	CASRPLDRYSGNTIYF
TRBV3-1	TRBJ2-1	few	NA	TGTGCCAGCAGCCAAGATTCGTCGGGTGAGCAGTTCTTC	CASSQDSSGEQFF
TRBV12-3/TRBV12-4	TRBJ2-1	NA	NA	TGTGCCAGCAGTTTCAGCAGGCGTTACAATGAGCAGTTCTTC	CASSFSRRYNEQFF
TRBV20-1	TRBJ2-3	many	TRBD2	TGCAGTGCGATGGCGGGAGGGACCTTCGCCGATACGCAGTATTTT	CSAMAGGTFADTQYF
TRBV7-9	TRBJ2-5	NA	NA	TGTGCCAGCAGCACATCTAGACAGTACCAAGAGACCCAGTACTTC	CASSTSRQYQETQYF
TRBV20-1	TRBJ2-5	many	NA	TGCAGTGCTAGCCAGTCGGATAAAGAGACCCAGTACTTC	CSASQSDKETQYF
TRBV12-3/TRBV12-4	TRBJ1-2	many	NA	TGTGCCAGCAGTTTAGCTAACTATGGCTACACCTTC	CASSLANYGYTF